This T cell receptor beta chain stems from a study of shared clonotypes between healthy human individuals. Donors, without exception, were Caucasian adults residing in Nashville, Tennessee. Assay used: immunoSEQ multiplex PCR; TCRdb lists only in-frame clones, some missing. The table includes roughly 660,000 clones, roughly 88% detected once. Trimming shortened V by 4 bases and J by 2 bases, and 24 bases separated the two germline ends. CDR1 is SGHRS and CDR2 is YFSETQ in the germline V gene. The CDR3 consists of 18 residues. The clonotype was recovered from a man aged 18 to 30 in good health. Some clones in this sample may be carry-over from other donors' samples. Sequencing was carried out using memory CD8+ T cells from PBMCs. This sample's subset: CD45RO+ cells pooled with CCR7-negative TemRA cells. The chain has TRBV5-1 and TRBJ2-5, with D possibly being TRBD2 (5 bases). CDR3 sequence: CASSRRPPPLGIQETQYF. In nucleotides, the CDR3 is TGCGCCAGCAGCCGGAGGCCTCCTCCTCTGGGGATACAAGAGACCCAGTACTTC. Full variable domain (remainder filled in from reference TRBV5-1 and TRBJ2-5): KAGVTQTPRYLIKTRGQQVTLSCSPISGHRSVSWYQQTPGQGLQFLFEYFSETQRNKGNFPGRFSGRQFSNSRSEMNVSTLELGDSALYLCASSRRPPPLGIQETQYFGPGTRLLVL.